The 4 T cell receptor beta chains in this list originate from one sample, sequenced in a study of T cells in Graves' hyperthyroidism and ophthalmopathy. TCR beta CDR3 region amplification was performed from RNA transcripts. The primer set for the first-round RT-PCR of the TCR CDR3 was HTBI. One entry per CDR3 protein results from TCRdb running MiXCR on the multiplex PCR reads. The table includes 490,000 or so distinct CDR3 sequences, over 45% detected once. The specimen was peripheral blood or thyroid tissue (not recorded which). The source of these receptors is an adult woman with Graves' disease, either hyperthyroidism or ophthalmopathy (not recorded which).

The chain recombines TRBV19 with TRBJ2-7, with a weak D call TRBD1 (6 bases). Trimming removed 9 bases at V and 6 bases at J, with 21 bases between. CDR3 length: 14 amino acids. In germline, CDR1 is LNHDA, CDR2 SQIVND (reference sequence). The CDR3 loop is CASTLGAAGAEQYF. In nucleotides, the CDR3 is TGTGCCAGCACCTTAGGAGCCGCAGGGGCCGAGCAGTACTTC.

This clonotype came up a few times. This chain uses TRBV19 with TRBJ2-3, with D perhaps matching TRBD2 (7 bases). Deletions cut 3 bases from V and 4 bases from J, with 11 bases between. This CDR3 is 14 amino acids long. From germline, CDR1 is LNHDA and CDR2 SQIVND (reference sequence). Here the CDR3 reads CASSIRGAADTQYF. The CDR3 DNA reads TGTGCCAGTAGTATTCGGGGGGCTGCAGATACGCAGTATTTT.

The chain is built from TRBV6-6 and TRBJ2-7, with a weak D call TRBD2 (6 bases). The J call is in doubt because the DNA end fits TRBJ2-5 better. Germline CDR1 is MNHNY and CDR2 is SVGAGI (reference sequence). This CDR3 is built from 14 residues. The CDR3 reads CASTQSPSVETQYF. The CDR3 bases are TGTGCCAGCACCCAAAGCCCTAGCGTAGAGACCCAGTACTTC.

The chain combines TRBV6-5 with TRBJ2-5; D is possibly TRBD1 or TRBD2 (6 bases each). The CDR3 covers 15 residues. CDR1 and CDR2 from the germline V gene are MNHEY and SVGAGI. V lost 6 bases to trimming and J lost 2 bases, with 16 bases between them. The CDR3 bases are TGTGCCAGCAGCCGGGGGCAGGCGGGGCAAGAGACCCAGTACTTC. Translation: CASSRGQAGQETQYF.